This T cell receptor (beta chain) was found in a study of shared clonotypes between healthy human individuals. Points from the study as a whole: In having few donors, the study represented limited genetic and exposure-history diversity.

Trimming stripped 8 bases from V and 4 bases from J, with 15 bases between. Germline V CDR1 and CDR2: LNHDA, SQIVND (reference sequence). The CDR3 spans 15 residues. An even split of each subset's genomic DNA across several immunoSEQ plates was performed. Generated by immunoSEQ multiplex PCR, the TCRdb table keeps only in-frame clones and is missing some. The sample lists 2 million to 2.5 million clones, 95% seen once, with 0.13% in the top ten. Those who donated were healthy HIV-negative adults, with no recent acute infections or vaccinations reported. On this clone itself: Its target is unknown.

The specimen sequenced was naive CD4+ T cells sorted from blood. Sample subset: CD45RA+ positively selected. The receptor comes from a man between 18 and 35 years old in good health. This chain links TRBV19 with TRBJ2-6, with D possibly being TRBD1 or TRBD2 (7 bases each). The CDR3 spells CASAGGGIGANVLTF. The CDR3 region has the DNA TGTGCCAGTGCAGGGGGAGGGATCGGGGCCAACGTCCTGACTTTC.